The subject of this entry is one T cell receptor (beta chain). Its target is not known. These data are taken from a study of cytomegalovirus exposure and HLA in healthy donors. Overall study results and limits: The classifier reportedly diagnosed cytomegalovirus status with high specificity and sensitivity.

Researchers ran the PCR with 60 Vbeta and 13 Jbeta primers. Sequenced by immunoSEQ multiplex PCR; TCRdb stores in-frame clones only, minus some. This table holds 100,000 to 150,000 clones, less than 90% found once. Germline loops: CDR1 MDHEN, CDR2 SYDVKM. V gave up 1 base and J gave up 4 bases; unmatched junction bases: 9. The CDR3 runs 18 residues. The sample comprised PBMCs. The chain couples TRBV28 to TRBJ2-3; 12 positions agree with TRBD2. The clonotype comes from a man aged 35 to 55 in good health and CMV-seronegative. In nucleotides, the CDR3 is TGTGCCAGCAGTTTATATTCCCCGGGACTAGCGGGCCCAGATACGCAGTATTTT. It codes for CASSLYSPGLAGPDTQYF.